Listed here is a single TCR beta chain. The germline gives CDR1 SNHLY, CDR2 FYNNEI. The length of the CDR3 is 12 residues. Trimming removed 6 bases from V and 0 bases from J, with 5 bases in between. This sample was included in a study of blood T cell repertoires in COVID-19. Clones were read by immunoSEQ multiplex PCR, and TCRdb kept only the in-frame ones, dropping some. The table includes over 300,000 clones, around four fifths detected once. The J gene is TRBJ1-1, the V gene TRBV2; D gene uncertain. This TCR was recovered from a woman between 50 and 59 years old with acute or convalescent COVID-19. What was sequenced was peripheral blood. Written as DNA, the CDR3 is TGTGCCAGCAGACGGTTGAACACTGAAGCTTTCTTT. Translated, it gives CASRRLNTEAFF.